The 14 T cell receptor beta chains below were found in one sample sequenced in a study of PD-1 blockade in classical Hodgkin lymphoma. Sequencing was performed with immunoSEQ multiplex PCR; in TCRdb, only in-frame clones are kept and a portion is missing. The profile shows tens of thousands of clones, 80% to 90% of them singletons. After autologous stem cell transplantation all patients relapsed, and prior brentuximab vedotin exposure differed between cohorts. The sample consisted of peripheral blood mononuclear cells (PBMCs), taken at baseline. All receptors derive from a human donor with classical Hodgkin lymphoma.

This chain uses TRBV15 with TRBJ2-5; D is perhaps TRBD1 (5 bases). CDR3 size: 12 residues. Deletions cut 5 bases from V and 3 bases from J, with 7 bases between. The V gene's germline CDR1 is LNHNV and CDR2 YYDKDF (reference sequence). CDR3 sequence (DNA): TGTGCCACCAGCGGCAGGGAAGAGACCCAGTACTTC. Translating it yields CATSGREETQYF.

The chain carries TRBV5-1 and TRBJ2-2; 8 nucleotides match TRBD2. After removal of 1 base from V and 4 bases from J, the junction contained 6 bases not matched to a gene. CDR1 SGHRS and CDR2 YFSETQ come from the germline V gene. CDR3 length equals 16 residues. CDR3 in DNA: TGCGCCAGCAGCTTGATCAGCGGGGGAGTCACCGGGGAGCTGTTTTTT. Translating it yields CASSLISGGVTGELFF.

J is TRBJ2-3 and V is TRBV6-6; 7 bases are a match to TRBD1. The CDR3 runs to 14 residues. The trim removed 8 bases at V and 3 bases at J, leaving 8 bases unmatched. From germline, CDR1 is MNHNY and CDR2 SVGAGI (reference sequence). Here the CDR3 DNA reads TGTGCCAGCCGAACAGGGGTGGGAACAGATACGCAGTATTTT. Encoded protein: CASRTGVGTDTQYF.

The sample holds one count of this clone. V gene TRBV5-1 combines with J gene TRBJ2-2; weak D call: TRBD1 (6 bases). The germline V gene has CDR1 SGHRS and CDR2 YFSETQ. V shed 0 bases and J shed 5 bases, with 14 bases lying between them. The CDR3 consists of 16 residues. DNA for the CDR3: TGCGCCAGCAGCTTGGACCCAGGGGTGTCAACCGGGGAGCTGTTTTTT. This encodes CASSLDPGVSTGELFF.

The chain employs TRBV5-5 and TRBJ2-1; 7 bases agree with TRBD2. V was pared by 0 bases and J by 9 bases, with 9 bases of the junction left unmatched. This CDR3 comprises 15 residues. Per germline, CDR1 SGHKS and CDR2 YYEKEE (reference sequence). CDR3 coding DNA: TGTGCCAGCAGCTTGGTGGGAGGGAGGGCCGGTGAGCAGTTCTTC. It encodes CASSLVGGRAGEQFF.

The V and J genes are TRBV11-2 and TRBJ2-1, with 13 bases aligning to TRBD2. The CDR3 is made up of 17 amino acids. Losses at the gene ends were 1 base for V and 6 bases for J; bases not matched to a gene: 6. Germline-derived CDR1 and CDR2 are SGHAT and FQNNGV. Here the CDR3 DNA reads TGTGCCAGCAGCTTAGCTGGGACTAGCGGGGCCGCCAATGAGCAGTTCTTC. Translated, it gives CASSLAGTSGAANEQFF. The full variable domain, its missing parts supplied by reference TRBV11-2 and TRBJ2-1, is EAGVAQSPRYKIIEKRQSVAFWCNPISGHATLYWYQQILGQGPKLLIQFQNNGVVDDSQLPKDRFSAERLKGVDSTLKIQPAKLEDSAVYLCASSLAGTSGAANEQFFGPGTRLTVL.

The chain is built from TRBV6-6 and TRBJ1-1, with a tentative D call TRBD1 (5 bases). V was shortened by 3 bases and J by 8 bases, with 13 bases between the two germline ends. The CDR3 totals 13 residues. Germline CDR1 and CDR2: MNHNY and SVGAGI (reference sequence). The CDR3 loop reads CASSYALQAEAFF. For the CDR3, the DNA is TGTGCCAGCAGTTATGCCTTACAGGCCGAAGCTTTCTTT.

The V and J genes are TRBV7-9 and TRBJ2-4, with 7 bases identical to TRBD1. V lost 2 bases and J lost 0; bases outside the gene matches: 7. Germline V CDR1 and CDR2: SEHNR, FQNEAQ (reference sequence). The CDR3 runs 17 residues. This CDR3 reads CASSLRGQLRAKNIQYF. CDR3 in DNA: TGTGCCAGCAGCTTACGGGGACAGTTAAGAGCCAAAAACATTCAGTACTTC.

This sequence joins TRBV13 and TRBJ2-7; 7 positions match TRBD1. Germline loops: CDR1 PRHDT, CDR2 FYEKMQ (reference sequence). The CDR3 is made up of 14 amino acids. The J segment lost 4 bases and the V segment lost 5 bases, leaving 8 bases of the junction unmatched. The CDR3 DNA is TGTGCCAGCAGCCCAAGGACAGGTAAATACGAGCAGTACTTC. This sequence encodes CASSPRTGKYEQYF. Complete variable domain (other parts from reference TRBV13 and TRBJ2-7): AAGVIQSPRHLIKEKRETATLKCYPIPRHDTVYWYQQGPGQDPQFLISFYEKMQSDKGSIPDRFSAQQFSDYHSELNMSSLELGDSALYFCASSPRTGKYEQYFGPGTRLTVT.

The V and J genes are TRBV19 and TRBJ1-2; TRBD1 is a possible D gene (5 bases). This CDR3 has 13 amino acids. CDR1 and CDR2 (germline): LNHDA, SQIVND (reference sequence). V lost 3 bases, J lost 4 bases, and 9 bases lay in between. CDR3 DNA sequence: TGTGCCAGTAGTATTGGTCAGGGCTATGGCTACACCTTC. This gives the protein CASSIGQGYGYTF. Full variable domain (rest looked up from reference TRBV19 and TRBJ1-2): DGGITQSPKYLFRKEGQNVTLSCEQNLNHDAMYWYRQDPGQGLRLIYYSQIVNDFQKGDIAEGYSVSREKKESFPLTVTSAQKNPTAFYLCASSIGQGYGYTFGSGTRLTVV.

The J gene is TRBJ1-2, the V gene TRBV20-1; D is undetermined. Between the trimmed V and J ends, which lost 7 bases and 5 bases, there was a span of 5 bases. The CDR3 sequence is 9 residues long. Germline V CDR1 and CDR2: DFQATT, SNEGSKA (reference sequence). CDR3 sequence reads: CSVTYGYTF. Written as DNA, the CDR3 is TGCAGTGTAACATATGGCTACACCTTC.

The chain joins TRBV7-6 to TRBJ2-6; 8 nucleotides agree with TRBD1. This CDR3 contains 17 residues. Germline lookup yields CDR1 SGHVS and CDR2 FNYEAQ. Trimming at V came to 3 bases and at J to 1 base, leaving 5 bases not matched to a gene. The CDR3 bases are TGTGCCAGCAGCTTGAGACAGGGGTATTCTGGGGCCAACGTCCTGACTTTC. Its translation: CASSLRQGYSGANVLTF.

J is TRBJ1-3 and V is TRBV18; maybe TRBD1 (6 bases). Trimming removed 3 bases from V and 0 bases from J, with 12 bases in between. The CDR3 has 16 amino acids. Germline CDR1 and CDR2: KGHSH and LQKENI. The DNA of the CDR3 is TGTGCCAGCTCACCCCGGGACACCACCTCTGGAAACACCATATATTTT. This sequence encodes CASSPRDTTSGNTIYF.

V is TRBV28 and J is TRBJ1-5; TRBD1 aligns across 8 bases. The CDR3 contains 14 residues. Germline CDR1 is MDHEN and CDR2 is SYDVKM. V dropped 7 bases and J dropped 4; count of bases not matched to a gene: 6. The CDR3 nucleotides are TGTGCCAGCATTCCGGGACAGGCTAATCAGCCCCAGCATTTT. Translating gives CASIPGQANQPQHF.